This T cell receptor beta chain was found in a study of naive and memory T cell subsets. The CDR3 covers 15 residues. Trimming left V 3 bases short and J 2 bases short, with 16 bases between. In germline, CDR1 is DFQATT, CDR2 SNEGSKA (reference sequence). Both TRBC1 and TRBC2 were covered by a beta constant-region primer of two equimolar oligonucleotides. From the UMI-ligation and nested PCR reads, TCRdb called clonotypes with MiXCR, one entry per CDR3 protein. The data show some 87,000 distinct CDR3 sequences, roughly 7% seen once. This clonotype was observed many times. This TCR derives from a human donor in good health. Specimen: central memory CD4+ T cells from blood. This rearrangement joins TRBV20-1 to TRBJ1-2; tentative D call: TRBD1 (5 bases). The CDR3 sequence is CSASEGAVFNYGYTF. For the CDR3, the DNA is TGCAGTGCTAGCGAAGGGGCGGTCTTCAACTATGGCTACACCTTC.